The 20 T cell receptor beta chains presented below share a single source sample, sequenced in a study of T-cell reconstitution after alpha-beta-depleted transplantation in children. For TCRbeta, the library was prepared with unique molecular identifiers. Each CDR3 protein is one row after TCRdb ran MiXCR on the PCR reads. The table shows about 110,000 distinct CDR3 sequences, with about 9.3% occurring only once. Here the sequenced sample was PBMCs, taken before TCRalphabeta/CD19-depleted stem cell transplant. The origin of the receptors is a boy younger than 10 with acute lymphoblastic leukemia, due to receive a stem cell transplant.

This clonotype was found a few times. The CDR3 region is CASSRGPGSGSPLHF. Written as DNA, the CDR3 is TGTGCCAGCAGCCGTGGGCCGGGCTCCGGCTCACCCCTCCACTTT. The chain uses TRBV7-8 and TRBJ1-6; D is unresolved. The V end lost 5 bases, the J end lost 10 bases, and 18 bases lay between the germline ends. Germline CDR1 and CDR2: SGHVS and FQNEAQ. This CDR3 is built from 15 residues. Full variable domain (rest looked up from reference TRBV7-8 and TRBJ1-6): GAGVSQSPRYKVAKRGQDVALRCDPISGHVSLFWYQQALGQGPEFLTYFQNEAQLDKSGLPSDRFFAERPEGSVSTLKIQRTQQEDSAVYLCASSRGPGSGSPLHFGNGTRLTVT.

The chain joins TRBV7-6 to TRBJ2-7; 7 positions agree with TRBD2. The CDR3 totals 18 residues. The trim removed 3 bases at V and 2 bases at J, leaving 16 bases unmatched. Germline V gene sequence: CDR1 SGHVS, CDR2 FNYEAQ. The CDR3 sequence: CASSLWAGEFGSTYEQYF. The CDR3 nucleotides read TGTGCCAGCAGCTTGTGGGCGGGAGAATTTGGTTCTACCTACGAGCAGTACTTC.

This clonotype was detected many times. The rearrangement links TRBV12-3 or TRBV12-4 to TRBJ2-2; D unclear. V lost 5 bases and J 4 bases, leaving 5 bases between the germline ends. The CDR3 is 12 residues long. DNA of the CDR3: TGTGCCAGCAGTCCGCGCACCGGGGAGCTGTTTTTT. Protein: CASSPRTGELFF.

The CDR3 DNA follows: TGTGCCAGTAGTACCCTACCTTCCCTAACTAGCGGGACGGATACGCAGTATTTT. Protein: CASSTLPSLTSGTDTQYF. V usage is TRBV19 and J usage is TRBJ2-3; TRBD2 matches 10 bases. The CDR3 covers 18 residues. The germline gives CDR1 LNHDA, CDR2 SQIVND (reference sequence). The J segment lost 6 bases and the V segment lost 4 bases, leaving 16 bases of the junction unmatched.

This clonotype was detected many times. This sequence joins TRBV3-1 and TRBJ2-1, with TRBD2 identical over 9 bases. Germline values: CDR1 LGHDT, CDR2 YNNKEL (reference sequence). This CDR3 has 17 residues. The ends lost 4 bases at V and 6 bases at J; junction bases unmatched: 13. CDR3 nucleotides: TGTGCCAGCAGCCCCGAATTAGCGGGAGTGGCCCCCAATGAGCAGTTCTTC. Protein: CASSPELAGVAPNEQFF.

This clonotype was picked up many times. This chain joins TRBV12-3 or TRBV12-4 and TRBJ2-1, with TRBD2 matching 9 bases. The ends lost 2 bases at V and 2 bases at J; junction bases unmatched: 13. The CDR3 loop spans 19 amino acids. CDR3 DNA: TGTGCCAGCAGTTTAATAGCGGGAGATTTTTATATCGCCTACAATGAGCAGTTCTTC. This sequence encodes CASSLIAGDFYIAYNEQFF.

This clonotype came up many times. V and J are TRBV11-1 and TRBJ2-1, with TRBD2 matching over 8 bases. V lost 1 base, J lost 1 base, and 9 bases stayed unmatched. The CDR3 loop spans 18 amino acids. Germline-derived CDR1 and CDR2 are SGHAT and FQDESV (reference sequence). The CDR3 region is CASSLEFSGVKSYNEQFF. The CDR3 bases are TGTGCCAGCAGCTTAGAGTTTAGCGGGGTGAAATCCTACAATGAGCAGTTCTTC.

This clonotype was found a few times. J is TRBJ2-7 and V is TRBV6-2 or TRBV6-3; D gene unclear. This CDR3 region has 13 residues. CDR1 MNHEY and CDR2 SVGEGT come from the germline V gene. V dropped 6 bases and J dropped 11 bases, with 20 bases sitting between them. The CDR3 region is CASSQPRPGWEYF. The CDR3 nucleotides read TGTGCCAGCAGCCAACCTCGGCCAGGCTGGGAGTACTTC.

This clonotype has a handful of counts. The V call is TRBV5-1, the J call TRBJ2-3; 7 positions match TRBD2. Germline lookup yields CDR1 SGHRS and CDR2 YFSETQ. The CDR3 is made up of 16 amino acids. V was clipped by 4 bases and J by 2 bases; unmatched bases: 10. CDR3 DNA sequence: TGCGCCAGCAGCCCCGGGGGAAGCGGGGTCACAGATACGCAGTATTTT. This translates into CASSPGGSGVTDTQYF.

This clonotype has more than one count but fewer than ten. CDR3 region: CAWESNSPLHF. As DNA, the CDR3 is TGTGCCTGGGAGTCGAATTCACCCCTCCACTTT. This rearrangement joins TRBV30 to TRBJ1-6; D is unresolved. CDR3 length: 11 amino acids. Trimming left V 5 bases short and J 7 bases short, with 6 bases between. CDR1 is GTSNPN, CDR2 SVGIG, per germline (reference sequence).

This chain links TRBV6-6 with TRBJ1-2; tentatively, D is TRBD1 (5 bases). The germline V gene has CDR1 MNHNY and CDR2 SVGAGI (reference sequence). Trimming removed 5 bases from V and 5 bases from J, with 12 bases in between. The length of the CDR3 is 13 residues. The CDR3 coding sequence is TGTGCCAGCAGTCCCGACAGCATGTATGGCTACACCTTC. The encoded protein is CASSPDSMYGYTF.

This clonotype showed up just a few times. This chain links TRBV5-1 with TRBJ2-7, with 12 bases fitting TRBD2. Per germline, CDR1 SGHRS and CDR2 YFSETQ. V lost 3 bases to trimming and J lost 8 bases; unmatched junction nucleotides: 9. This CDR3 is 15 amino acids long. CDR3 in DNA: TGCGCCAGCAGCTCTCCGGGACTAGCGGGTTTCAAGCAGTACTTC. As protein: CASSSPGLAGFKQYF.

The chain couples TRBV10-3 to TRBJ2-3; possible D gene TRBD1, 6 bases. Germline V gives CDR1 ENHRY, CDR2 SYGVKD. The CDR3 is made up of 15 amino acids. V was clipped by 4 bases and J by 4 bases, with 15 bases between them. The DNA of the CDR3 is TGTGCCATCAGTGGTGTGACAGGCCCAGCAGATACGCAGTATTTT. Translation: CAISGVTGPADTQYF.

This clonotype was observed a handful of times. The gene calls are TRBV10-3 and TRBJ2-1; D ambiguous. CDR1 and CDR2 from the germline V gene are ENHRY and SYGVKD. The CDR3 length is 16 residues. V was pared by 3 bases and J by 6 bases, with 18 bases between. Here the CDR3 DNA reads TGTGCCATCAGTGAACGTAAAACCGTCCTAAGCAATGAGCAGTTCTTC. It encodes CAISERKTVLSNEQFF.

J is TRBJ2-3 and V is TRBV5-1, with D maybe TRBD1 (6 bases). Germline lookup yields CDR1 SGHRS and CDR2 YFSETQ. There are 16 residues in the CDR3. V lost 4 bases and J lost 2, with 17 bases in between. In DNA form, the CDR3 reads TGCGCCAGCAGCCCTAACAGGGTCCCCCTCACAGATACGCAGTATTTT. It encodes CASSPNRVPLTDTQYF.

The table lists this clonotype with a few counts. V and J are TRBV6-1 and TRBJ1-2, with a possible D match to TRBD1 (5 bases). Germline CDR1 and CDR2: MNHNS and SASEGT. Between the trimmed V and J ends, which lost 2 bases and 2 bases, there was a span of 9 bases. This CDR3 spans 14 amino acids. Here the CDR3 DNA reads TGTGCCAGCAGTGAAAGGGGACCCAACTATGGCTACACCTTC. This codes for CASSERGPNYGYTF.

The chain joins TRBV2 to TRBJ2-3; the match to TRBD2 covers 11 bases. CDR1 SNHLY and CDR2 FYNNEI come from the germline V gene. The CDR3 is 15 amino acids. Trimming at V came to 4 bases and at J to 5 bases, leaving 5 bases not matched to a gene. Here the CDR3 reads CASSGTSGHLDTQYF. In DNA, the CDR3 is TGTGCCAGCAGTGGGACTAGCGGGCATCTAGATACGCAGTATTTT.

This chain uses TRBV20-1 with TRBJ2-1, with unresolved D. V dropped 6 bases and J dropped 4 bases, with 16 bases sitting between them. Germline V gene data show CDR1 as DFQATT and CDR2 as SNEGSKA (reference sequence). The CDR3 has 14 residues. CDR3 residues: CSARRSAPYNEQFF. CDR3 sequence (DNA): TGCAGTGCCCGAAGGTCGGCCCCTTACAATGAGCAGTTCTTC.

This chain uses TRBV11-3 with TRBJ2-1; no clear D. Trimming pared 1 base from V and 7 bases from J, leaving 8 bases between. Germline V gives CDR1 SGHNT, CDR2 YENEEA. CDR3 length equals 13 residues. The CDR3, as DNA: TGTGCCAGCAGCTTAGGGCCTGAAAATGAGCAGTTCTTC. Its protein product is CASSLGPENEQFF.

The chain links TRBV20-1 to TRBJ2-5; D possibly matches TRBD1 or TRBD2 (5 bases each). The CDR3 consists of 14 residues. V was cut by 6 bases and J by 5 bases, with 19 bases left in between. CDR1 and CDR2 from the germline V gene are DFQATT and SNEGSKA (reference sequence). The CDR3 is CSAIKWGRGETQYF. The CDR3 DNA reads TGCAGTGCCATAAAATGGGGGAGAGGGGAGACCCAGTACTTC.